A selection of T cell receptor beta chains follows, all from one sample in a study of CD8 T cells in Susac syndrome. Each CDR3 protein gets one entry after TCRdb re-called the immunoSEQ multiplex PCR reads with MiXCR. This sample carries 69,000 or so distinct CDR3 sequences, approximately 94% of them seen once, and the ten largest clones take around 0.61%. The specimen sequenced was CD8+ T cells from PBMCs. The origin of the receptors is a human donor with multiple sclerosis. Both conserved end residues are part of each CDR3. A D gene is named only where the DNA matches it firmly. Not all rows give a size; the values are once, few, many and, for expanded clones, a class.

D	V	J	size	DNA	CDR3
.	TRBV20-1	TRBJ2-2	.	TGCAGTGCGGAGGGCGATAACACCGGGGAGCTGTTTTTT	CSAEGDNTGELFF
TRBD1	TRBV28	TRBJ2-7	.	TGTGCCAGCAGCCCCGGGATAGGACAGGGTTATGCCTACGAGCAGTACTTC	CASSPGIGQGYAYEQYF
.	TRBV19	TRBJ2-1	.	TGTGCCAGTAGTATAGCCGGGTCGACCGATGAGCAGTTCTTC	CASSIAGSTDEQFF
.	TRBV24-1	TRBJ2-3	.	TGTGCCACCAGTGATTCCCACACAGATACGCAGTATTTT	CATSDSHTDTQYF
TRBD1	TRBV7-7	TRBJ2-7	once	TGTGCTAGCAGCTTTGACAGGGTGGGCGAGCAGTACTTC	CASSFDRVGEQYF
.	TRBV18	TRBJ2-7	.	TGTGCCAGCTCACCACCCTGGCAGGGAGGCTACGAGCAGTACTTC	CASSPPWQGGYEQYF
.	TRBV7-3	TRBJ2-5	few	TGTGCCAGCAGCTTAAGTCACGGGCAAGAGACCCAGTACTTC	CASSLSHGQETQYF
.	TRBV5-1	TRBJ2-3	.	TGCGCCAGCAGCCCGGGACACCAGATAGATACGCAGTATTTT	CASSPGHQIDTQYF
.	TRBV11-2	TRBJ2-1	.	TGTGCCAGCAGCGACCGCGGCTCCTACAATGAGCAGTTCTTC	CASSDRGSYNEQFF
.	TRBV5-6	TRBJ2-1	.	TGTGCCAGCAGCTTGACTGGGACGTCCCCCTACAATGAGCAGTTCTTC	CASSLTGTSPYNEQFF
TRBD1	TRBV7-9	TRBJ1-2	.	TGTGCCAGCAGCAACGACAGGGCTGACTATGGCTACACCTTC	CASSNDRADYGYTF
.	TRBV19	TRBJ2-3	.	TGTGCCAGTAGTCCCCGGGGCACAGATACGCAGTATTTT	CASSPRGTDTQYF
.	TRBV20-1	TRBJ2-2	.	TGCAGTGCTCCCCTGGAAGATGCAGGGCACACCGGGGAGCTGTTTTTT	CSAPLEDAGHTGELFF
TRBD1	TRBV6-4	TRBJ2-3	.	TGTGCCAGCAGTGGGACAGGGGGCACAGATACGCAGTATTTT	CASSGTGGTDTQYF
.	TRBV15	TRBJ2-1	.	TGTGCCACCAGCACTGGACGAGACTACAATGAGCAGTTCTTC	CATSTGRDYNEQFF
.	TRBV10-3	TRBJ2-3	.	TGTGCCATCAGTGGCCCCCCGGAGGCAGATACGCAGTATTTT	CAISGPPEADTQYF
TRBD2	TRBV19	TRBJ2-1	.	TGTGCCAGTAGTATGCGGGAGTTCTACAATGAGCAGTTCTTC	CASSMREFYNEQFF
TRBD1	TRBV4-1	TRBJ2-7	.	TGCGCCAGCAGCCATACTCAGGGGGCCTACGAGCAGTACTTC	CASSHTQGAYEQYF
.	TRBV3-1	TRBJ2-7	few	TGTGCCAGCAGCCAAGATCGGGGGGCCCACGAGCAGTACTTC	CASSQDRGAHEQYF
TRBD2	TRBV2	TRBJ2-7	.	TGTGCCAGCATAGGAGGTAGCGGGAGTTTTGAGCAGTACTTC	CASIGGSGSFEQYF
TRBD2	TRBV7-4	TRBJ2-1	.	TGTGCCAGCAGCTTAGTTTTAGCGGGAGTCGGGAATGAGCAGTTCTTC	CASSLVLAGVGNEQFF
TRBD2	TRBV27	TRBJ2-3	.	TGTGCCAGCAGTTTAAAGGCTAGCGGGAGCGAAGGCACAGATACGCAGTATTTT	CASSLKASGSEGTDTQYF
.	TRBV9	TRBJ1-2	once	TGTGCCAGCAGCGTAGGCACGAGAGATGCCTATGGCTACACCTTC	CASSVGTRDAYGYTF
.	TRBV19	TRBJ2-1	.	TGTGCCAGTACCGGGACTTCAAACAATGAGCAGTTCTTC	CASTGTSNNEQFF
.	TRBV7-9	TRBJ1-2	.	TGTGCCAGCCAAGGCCTGTCGGCGGACTATGGCTACACCTTC	CASQGLSADYGYTF